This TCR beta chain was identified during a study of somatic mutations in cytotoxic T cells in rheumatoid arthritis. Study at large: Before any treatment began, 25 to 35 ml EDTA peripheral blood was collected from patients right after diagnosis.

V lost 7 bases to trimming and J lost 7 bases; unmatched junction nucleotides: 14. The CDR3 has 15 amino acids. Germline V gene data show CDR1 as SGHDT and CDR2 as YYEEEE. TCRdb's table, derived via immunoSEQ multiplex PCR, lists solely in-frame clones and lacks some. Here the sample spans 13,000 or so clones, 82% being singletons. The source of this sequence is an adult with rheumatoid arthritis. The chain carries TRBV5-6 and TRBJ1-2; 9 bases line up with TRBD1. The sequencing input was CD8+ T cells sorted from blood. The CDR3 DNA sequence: TGTGCCAGCTGGCCGCGGACAGGGGAGTTTGGTGGCTACACCTTC. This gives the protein CASWPRTGEFGGYTF.